Presented here are 20 T cell receptor beta chains from one specimen sequenced in a study of T cell repertoires in cytomegalovirus infection. The antigens of these receptors remain unknown. TCRdb redid the calling of the reads with MiXCR, one entry per CDR3 protein. Of approximately 340,000 distinct CDR3 sequences in the sample, 25% to 35% were seen once. The sample consisted of cultured PBMCs, taken from culture after CMV antigen stimulation. The receptor source for this set is a human donor in good health (CMV status not recorded). Some clones in this sample may be carry-over from other donors' samples.

The chain combines TRBV25-1 with TRBJ2-5, with 9 bases fitting TRBD2. This CDR3 spans 18 amino acids. The J segment lost 5 bases and the V segment lost 4 bases, leaving 17 bases of the junction unmatched. Germline CDR1 reads MGHDK; CDR2 reads SYGVNS. The CDR3, as DNA: TGTGCCAGCAGTGGCCGCGGGGGCGGGGGGGCAAGGTGGGAGACCCAGTACTTC. Translation gives CASSGRGGGGARWETQYF.

This clonotype was picked up a small number of times. In DNA form, the CDR3 reads TGTGCCAGCAGTGGCGAAGTGTACGTCGACAATGAGCAGTTCTTC. It yields the protein CASSGEVYVDNEQFF. The rearrangement joins TRBV25-1 to TRBJ2-1; D is undetermined. Germline V lookup: CDR1 MGHDK, CDR2 SYGVNS. V dropped 4 bases and J dropped 5 bases, with 15 bases sitting between them. The CDR3 length is 15 residues.

This clonotype has more than one count but fewer than ten. The CDR3, as DNA: TGTGCCAGCAGCCAAGATAGCAGCCACTCTGGAAACACCATATATTTT. It encodes CASSQDSSHSGNTIYF. The V gene is TRBV4-2, the J gene TRBJ1-3; D is uncertain. V lost 0 bases and J lost 0, with 9 bases in between. Germline V gene sequence: CDR1 LGHNA, CDR2 YNFKEQ. This CDR3 comprises 16 residues.

V gene TRBV12-3 or TRBV12-4 combines with J gene TRBJ2-3, with 8 bases matching TRBD2. The CDR3 is 17 residues long. J gave up 2 bases and V 3 bases, and 10 bases lay outside the gene matches. The CDR3 spells CASSFPRSGRNTDTQYF. The CDR3 nucleotides are TGTGCCAGCAGTTTCCCTCGAAGCGGGAGAAACACAGATACGCAGTATTTT.

V usage is TRBV7-2 and J usage is TRBJ2-3; 13 nucleotides line up with TRBD2. V trimming: 7 bases; J trimming: 4 bases; junction bases outside the gene matches: 5. The CDR3 has 15 residues. Germline V CDR1 and CDR2: SGHTA, FQGNSA. The CDR3: CASTPLAGGADTQYF. CDR3 nucleotide sequence: TGTGCCAGCACCCCACTAGCGGGAGGGGCAGATACGCAGTATTTT.

This clonotype appeared a few times. V usage is TRBV7-2 and J usage is TRBJ2-1, with 7 bases fitting TRBD2. The germline gives CDR1 SGHTA, CDR2 FQGNSA. The V gene end was trimmed by 2 bases and the J gene end by 14 bases; junction bases not matched to a gene: 9. The CDR3 is made up of 13 amino acids. The CDR3 here is CASSLPGGRKEFF. The DNA of the CDR3 is TGTGCCAGCAGCTTACCGGGCGGGAGAAAAGAGTTCTTC.

V and J are TRBV27 and TRBJ1-1; no clear D. The CDR3 extends over 15 amino acids. V was shortened by 4 bases and J by 1 base, with 13 bases between the two germline ends. Germline V gives CDR1 MNHEY, CDR2 SMNVEV (reference sequence). The CDR3 DNA reads TGTGCCAGCAGTTCGTCAGGTGCAGCGAACACTGAAGCTTTCTTT. Translating it yields CASSSSGAANTEAFF.

This chain joins TRBV15 and TRBJ2-3, with TRBD2 matching 10 bases. The CDR3 has 19 amino acids. Germline V gene data show CDR1 as LNHNV and CDR2 as YYDKDF (reference sequence). V shed 0 bases and J 3 bases; nucleotides not matched to a gene: 12. This CDR3 reads CATSRDRGRLAGRTDTQYF. CDR3 coding DNA: TGTGCCACCAGCAGAGATCGGGGGAGACTAGCGGGCAGAACAGATACGCAGTATTTT.

The rearrangement links TRBV10-3 to TRBJ2-1, with 8 bases matching TRBD1. Germline CDR1 ENHRY, CDR2 SYGVKD. Trimming at V came to 6 bases and at J to 5 bases, leaving 6 bases not matched to a gene. The CDR3 sequence is 14 residues long. The CDR3: CAISRGQGDNEQFF. The DNA for the CDR3 is TGTGCCATCAGCCGCGGACAGGGCGACAATGAGCAGTTCTTC.

The rearrangement joins TRBV20-1 to TRBJ1-4, with TRBD1 matching over 9 bases. Germline CDR1 reads DFQATT; CDR2 reads SNEGSKA (reference sequence). The CDR3 has 13 amino acids. Losses at the gene ends were 6 bases for V and 7 bases for J; bases not matched to a gene: 6. CDR3 region: CSARGGQGEKLFF. The CDR3 nucleotides read TGCAGTGCCCGGGGGGGACAGGGTGAAAAACTGTTTTTT.

The V and J genes are TRBV7-8 and TRBJ2-5; D ambiguous. Trimming took off 6 bases at V and 5 bases at J, with 7 bases between the two ends. CDR3 length: 11 amino acids. The germline CDR1 and CDR2 sequences are SGHVS and FQNEAQ. The CDR3 bases are TGTGCCAGCAGGAACGCGGAGACCCAGTACTTC. Residues: CASRNAETQYF.

The CDR3 DNA sequence: TGTGCCAGCAGTTTATCTTTGACAGGGGGCCTCTATGGCTACACCTTC. Translating it yields CASSLSLTGGLYGYTF. The V and J genes are TRBV27 and TRBJ1-2; TRBD1 matches at 10 bases. CDR1 is MNHEY and CDR2 is SMNVEV in the germline V gene (reference sequence). The CDR3 loop spans 16 amino acids. V lost 0 bases to trimming and J lost 4 bases; unmatched junction nucleotides: 5.

This clonotype has at least ten counts. The chain carries TRBV19 and TRBJ1-1; no reliable D call. The CDR3 has 17 residues. Between the trimmed V and J ends, which lost 4 bases and 1 base, there was a span of 19 bases. Per the germline V gene, CDR1 is LNHDA and CDR2 is SQIVND (reference sequence). This chain's CDR3 is CASSSPLGGGENTEAFF. The CDR3 DNA follows: TGTGCCAGTAGTAGCCCCCTCGGCGGAGGCGAGAACACTGAAGCTTTCTTT.

This chain joins TRBV5-3 and TRBJ2-1, with 10 bases identical to TRBD2. TRBV5-3 is marked as an open reading frame, function uncertain. This CDR3 has 15 amino acids. The ends lost 4 bases at V and 9 bases at J; junction bases unmatched: 10. CDR3 amino acids: CARSLCLAGAIEQFF. The CDR3 DNA reads TGTGCCAGAAGCCTCTGCCTAGCGGGAGCGATTGAGCAGTTCTTC.

The V and J genes are TRBV7-3 and TRBJ2-1; either TRBD1 or TRBD2 may fit D (6 bases each). This CDR3 is 15 amino acids long. In germline, CDR1 is SGHTA, CDR2 FQGTGA. V lost 3 bases, J lost 4 bases, and 13 bases lay in between. The CDR3: CASSFDGGQYNEQFF. The CDR3 region has the DNA TGTGCCAGCAGCTTCGACGGGGGCCAGTACAATGAGCAGTTCTTC.

The sample holds a few counts of this clonotype. The chain employs TRBV20-1 and TRBJ1-2, with a tentative D call TRBD1 (6 bases). Trimming took off 0 bases at V and 4 bases at J, with 15 bases between the two ends. Germline loops: CDR1 DFQATT, CDR2 SNEGSKA (reference sequence). The CDR3 is 15 residues long. CDR3 DNA sequence: TGCAGTGCTAGAGATCTAGGCAGGGGAAGCTATGGCTACACCTTC. Translation gives CSARDLGRGSYGYTF.

The chain joins TRBV19 to TRBJ1-1; the D is unclear. V was pared by 7 bases and J by 0 bases, with 12 bases between. Germline-derived CDR1 and CDR2 are LNHDA and SQIVND (reference sequence). The CDR3 has 14 residues. As DNA, the CDR3 is TGTGCCAGTATGGGCCAGTCCATGAACACTGAAGCTTTCTTT. Amino acids: CASMGQSMNTEAFF.

The chain links TRBV3-1 to TRBJ2-3, with TRBD2 matching 7 bases. J was trimmed by 0 bases and V by 1 base; bases with no gene match: 7. In germline, CDR1 is LGHDT, CDR2 YNNKEL (reference sequence). CDR3 length: 17 amino acids. The CDR3 coding sequence is TGTGCCAGCAGCCAAGTCGTAAAGCGGGAAAGCACAGATACGCAGTATTTT. Encoded protein: CASSQVVKRESTDTQYF.

The CDR3 loop is CASSYGRFFGTDTQYF. In nucleotides, the CDR3 is TGTGCCAGCAGCTACGGGAGGTTCTTCGGCACAGATACGCAGTATTTT. The chain joins TRBV6-2 or TRBV6-3 to TRBJ2-3; TRBD2 agrees at 7 bases. Germline loops: CDR1 MNHEY, CDR2 SVGEGT. Trimming at V came to 6 bases and at J to 1 base, leaving 10 bases not matched to a gene. CDR3 size: 16 residues.

The chain couples TRBV11-1 to TRBJ2-2; TRBD1 aligns across 7 bases. Germline CDR1 is SGHAT and CDR2 is FQDESV (reference sequence). The CDR3 loop spans 15 amino acids. V lost 4 bases and J lost 0; bases outside the gene matches: 2. The CDR3 protein is CASSWDSTNTGELFF. DNA for the CDR3: TGTGCCAGCAGCTGGGACAGCACGAACACCGGGGAGCTGTTTTTT.